The 29 T cell receptor beta chains below come from one sample, sequenced in a study of OX40 agonist ivuxolimab in advanced cancers. Preparation of the library involved the immunoSEQ multiplex PCR assay. Imported from immuneACCESS, the table was reduced by TCRdb to in-frame sequences with V and J called. These copies leave out some clones; in studies compared against another copy, an unresolved V gene accounts for under half, and the cause of the remainder is not known. In this sample the table shows some 9,800 clones, 70% to 85% of which occur a single time. The ten largest make up around 30% of the sample. Here the sequenced sample was CD4+ or CD8+ T cells sorted from blood, taken in a trial of the OX40 agonist ivuxolimab. The receptors here all came from an adult with an advanced solid tumor such as melanoma, head and neck, liver or kidney cancer.

The chain uses TRBV5-1 and TRBJ2-3, with D possibly being TRBD2 (6 bases). CDR1 and CDR2 (germline): SGHRS, YFSETQ. The V end lost 4 bases, the J end lost 4 bases, and 19 bases lay between the germline ends. The CDR3 length is 16 residues. CDR3 in amino acids: CASSPRDSEGSDTQYF. CDR3 in DNA: TGCGCCAGCAGCCCCAGGGACTCCGAGGGGTCAGATACGCAGTATTTT.

The rearrangement uses TRBV19 and TRBJ2-3, with D perhaps matching TRBD1 or TRBD2 (5 bases each). This CDR3 region has 15 residues. V was pared by 3 bases and J by 4 bases, with 14 bases between. Per the germline V gene, CDR1 is LNHDA and CDR2 is SQIVND (reference sequence). The CDR3 loop reads CASSIGQGAADTQYF. CDR3 in DNA: TGTGCCAGTAGTATTGGGCAGGGAGCTGCAGATACGCAGTATTTT.

A single count supports this clone. Other DNA sequences in this specimen translate into the identical CDR3. This chain joins TRBV6-1 and TRBJ2-2; D not certain. Trimming shortened V by 1 base and J by 3 bases, and 3 bases separated the two germline ends. This CDR3 region has 13 residues. Germline V CDR1 and CDR2: MNHNS, SASEGT. The CDR3 nucleotides read TGTGCCAGCAGTGAAGGGGACACCGGGGAGCTGTTTTTT. The encoded protein is CASSEGDTGELFF.

V gene TRBV30 combines with J gene TRBJ2-3, with 8 positions matching TRBD2. The CDR3 length is 14 residues. Losses at the gene ends were 3 bases for V and 4 bases for J; bases not matched to a gene: 6. Germline V gene sequence: CDR1 GTSNPN, CDR2 SVGIG (reference sequence). The CDR3 nucleotides read TGTGCCTGGAGGGGTAGCGGGACCGCAGATACGCAGTATTTT. This codes for CAWRGSGTADTQYF.

This clone has only one observation. The rearrangement joins TRBV27 to TRBJ2-3, with TRBD2 matching 11 bases. In germline, CDR1 is MNHEY, CDR2 SMNVEV (reference sequence). The CDR3 contains 15 residues. Trimming took 5 bases from V and 2 from J; bases not matched to a gene: 3. DNA of the CDR3: TGTGCCAGCAGTCTAGCGGGAGGTTACACAGATACGCAGTATTTT. It is translated as CASSLAGGYTDTQYF.

The V call is TRBV2, the J call TRBJ1-1, with 8 bases identical to TRBD1. The CDR3 spans 16 residues. Germline assignment: CDR1 SNHLY and CDR2 FYNNEI. V was clipped by 6 bases and J by 0 bases; unmatched bases: 9. Written as DNA, the CDR3 is TGTGCCAGCAGGACCGGGACAGGTTGGGTGAACACTGAAGCTTTCTTT. Translating gives CASRTGTGWVNTEAFF.

This chain links TRBV27 with TRBJ1-6, with 9 nucleotides matching TRBD1. CDR3 length: 15 residues. Germline V gene data show CDR1 as MNHEY and CDR2 as SMNVEV (reference sequence). V trimming: 5 bases; J trimming: 8 bases; junction bases outside the gene matches: 7. The CDR3 nucleotides read TGTGCCAGCAGTGGGGAGGGGACAGGGTATTCACCCCTCCACTTT. It yields the protein CASSGEGTGYSPLHF.

V is TRBV19 and J is TRBJ2-7; D not resolved. Trimming removed 5 bases from V and 0 bases from J, with 5 bases in between. The CDR3 extends over 12 amino acids. Germline V gene lookup returns CDR1 LNHDA and CDR2 SQIVND (reference sequence). This CDR3 reads CASSHPSYEQYF. The CDR3 DNA is TGTGCCAGTAGTCATCCCTCCTACGAGCAGTACTTC.

Written as DNA, the CDR3 is TGTGCCAGCAGCTTAGGGGGGGACCTCTTAGGGCAGTACTTC. Translating it yields CASSLGGDLLGQYF. This rearrangement joins TRBV7-6 to TRBJ2-7; D might be TRBD2 (6 bases). The germline gives CDR1 SGHVS, CDR2 FNYEAQ. The ends were cut back, 1 base at V and 9 bases at J, with 16 bases in the middle. CDR3 length: 14 residues.

V gene TRBV7-9 combines with J gene TRBJ2-5; D unclear. Trimming pared 5 bases from V and 11 bases from J, leaving 15 bases between. The CDR3 is made up of 12 amino acids. Germline CDR1 SEHNR, CDR2 FQNEAQ (reference sequence). Here the CDR3 reads CASSPPEWQQYF. The CDR3 DNA is TGTGCCAGCAGCCCCCCGGAGTGGCAGCAGTACTTC.

The rearrangement links TRBV10-3 to TRBJ2-7; D may match TRBD1 or TRBD2 (5 bases each). The V and J ends lost 4 bases and 0 bases respectively, with 16 bases between them. The CDR3 length is 16 residues. Germline CDR1 ENHRY, CDR2 SYGVKD. The DNA for the CDR3 is TGTGCCATCAGTGCCCCCGGGACCCGTTTCTCCTACGAGCAGTACTTC. Encoded protein: CAISAPGTRFSYEQYF.

The table lists this clone with a few counts. Here the CDR3 reads CASSENRDLASYEQYF. In DNA, the CDR3 is TGTGCCAGCAGCGAAAACCGGGATCTTGCATCCTACGAGCAGTACTTC. V usage is TRBV9 and J usage is TRBJ2-7, with D tentatively TRBD2 (5 bases). Germline CDR1 and CDR2: SGDLS and YYNGEE. The CDR3 totals 16 residues. V lost 3 bases to trimming and J lost 1 base, with 17 bases between them.

V usage is TRBV11-2 and J usage is TRBJ2-1; D call uncertain. Germline V CDR1 and CDR2: SGHAT, FQNNGV. Trimming removed 8 bases at V and 7 bases at J, with 15 bases between. This CDR3 is built from 13 residues. The CDR3 region has the DNA TGTGCCAGCTGGGGTGGAAATGCTAATGAGCAGTTCTTC. Its protein is CASWGGNANEQFF.

The V and J genes are TRBV7-9 and TRBJ2-2; the D gene is possibly TRBD2 (6 bases). V lost 0 bases to trimming and J lost 6 bases, with 14 bases between them. The CDR3 sequence is 16 residues long. Per germline, CDR1 SEHNR and CDR2 FQNEAQ (reference sequence). Here the CDR3 DNA reads TGTGCCAGCAGCTTAGCGGGAGGTAAGCCCCCCGGGGAGCTGTTTTTT. Encoded protein: CASSLAGGKPPGELFF. Filled out from reference TRBV7-9 and TRBJ2-2, the complete variable domain reads DTGVSQNPRHKITKRGQNVTFRCDPISEHNRLYWYRQTLGQGPEFLTYFQNEAQLEKSRLLSDRFSAERPKGSFSTLEIQRTEQGDSAMYLCASSLAGGKPPGELFFGEGSRLTVL.

This clone has only one observation. This chain connects TRBV29-1 to TRBJ2-5; 7 positions agree with TRBD1. Germline trimming cut 6 bases from V and 5 bases from J; bases unmatched to any gene: 9. CDR1 and CDR2 (germline): SQVTM, ANQGSEA. The CDR3 runs to 13 residues. The CDR3 protein is CSVPTGSRETQYF. The CDR3 bases are TGCAGCGTCCCGACAGGGTCGCGGGAGACCCAGTACTTC.

The chain carries TRBV19 and TRBJ2-6; no definite D call. Germline V gene data show CDR1 as LNHDA and CDR2 as SQIVND (reference sequence). V was shortened by 3 bases and J by 1 base, with 7 bases between the two germline ends. The CDR3 loop spans 15 amino acids. In DNA, the CDR3 is TGTGCCAGTAGTATTGGGTTATCTGGGGCCAACGTCCTGACTTTC. Its protein product is CASSIGLSGANVLTF.

This clone qualifies as medium-sized. The V call is TRBV2, the J call TRBJ2-7, with D hard to call. The V gene's germline CDR1 is SNHLY and CDR2 FYNNEI. V was trimmed by 4 bases and J by 6 bases, leaving 4 bases between them. The CDR3 contains 10 residues. The CDR3 sequence is CASSGVEQYF. The CDR3 DNA reads TGTGCCAGCAGTGGTGTCGAGCAGTACTTC.

The genes are TRBV5-6 and TRBJ2-5; weak D call: TRBD2 (6 bases). Between the trimmed V and J ends, which lost 4 bases and 4 bases, there was a span of 20 bases. The CDR3 runs to 16 residues. The germline CDR1 and CDR2 sequences are SGHDT and YYEEEE. The CDR3 DNA reads TGTGCCAGCAGCCCCAGAGGGATAGGGCGGGGAGAGACCCAGTACTTC. Translated, it gives CASSPRGIGRGETQYF. Supplemented by reference TRBV5-6 and TRBJ2-5, the full variable domain reads DAGVTQSPTHLIKTRGQQVTLRCSPKSGHDTVSWYQQALGQGPQFIFQYYEEEERQRGNFPDRFSGHQFPNYSSELNVNALLLGDSALYLCASSPRGIGRGETQYFGPGTRLLVL.

Turning to this clone: A read error may explain this, as a much larger clone is one base away. The V gene is TRBV11-1, the J gene TRBJ2-7; D may be TRBD1 or TRBD2 (5 bases each). The CDR3 is 13 residues long. Germline V CDR1 and CDR2: SGHAT, FQDESV (reference sequence). V lost 1 base, J lost 3 bases, and 7 bases lay in between. Here the CDR3 DNA reads TGTGCCAGCAGCTTAGGGGACGGCTACGAGCAGTACTTC. It codes for CASSLGDGYEQYF.

A few counts support this clone. The CDR3 nucleotides are TGTGCCTGGAGTCAAGGGGTGGGCACTGAAGCTTTCTTT. This translates into CAWSQGVGTEAFF. This chain connects TRBV30 to TRBJ1-1; D possibly corresponds to TRBD1 (5 bases). With 2 bases removed from V and 4 bases from J, the gap between germline ends came to 11 bases. The CDR3 is 13 amino acids. Germline CDR1 and CDR2: GTSNPN and SVGIG (reference sequence).

This clone is a singleton in its sample. The V call is TRBV5-4, the J call TRBJ1-2; D ambiguous. This CDR3 is 13 amino acids long. V was clipped by 5 bases and J by 7 bases, with 15 bases between them. Germline lookup yields CDR1 SGHNT and CDR2 YYREEE (reference sequence). In nucleotides, the CDR3 is TGTGCCAGCAGGTCGCGGGGTGAAATTGGCTACACCTTC. Amino acids: CASRSRGEIGYTF. Looking up the rest from reference TRBV5-4 and TRBJ1-2 gives the full variable domain: ETGVTQSPTHLIKTRGQQVTLRCSSQSGHNTVSWYQQALGQGPQFIFQYYREEENGRGNFPPRFSGLQFPNYSSELNVNALELDDSALYLCASRSRGEIGYTFGSGTRLTVV.

As regards this clone: A junction boundary mismatches the germline segment, possibly from a read error. The chain employs TRBV6-4 and TRBJ2-1; D may match TRBD1 or TRBD2 (5 bases each). The CDR3 runs 16 residues. The V gene's germline CDR1 is MRHNA and CDR2 SNTAGT. CDR3 protein: CASSYSPRTLGNEQFF. Here the CDR3 DNA reads TGTGCCAGCAGTTACTCCCCACGGACACTAGGTAATGAGCAGTTCTTC.

This chain's CDR3 is CASTLASGGEQYF. In nucleotides, the CDR3 is TGTGCCAGCACCCTTGCCTCGGGGGGCGAGCAGTACTTC. This rearrangement joins TRBV6-1 to TRBJ2-7; the match to TRBD2 covers 7 bases. The CDR3 runs 13 residues. Germline assignment: CDR1 MNHNS and CDR2 SASEGT. V trimming: 7 bases; J trimming: 6 bases; junction bases outside the gene matches: 9.

The rearrangement links TRBV6-1 to TRBJ2-6; D unresolved. Germline lookup yields CDR1 MNHNS and CDR2 SASEGT. The CDR3 runs 15 residues. Trimming stripped 2 bases from V and 0 bases from J, with 5 bases between. The DNA for the CDR3 is TGTGCCAGCAGTGAAAGGACCTCTGGGGCCAACGTCCTGACTTTC. Its translation is CASSERTSGANVLTF.

The CDR3 protein is CASSSGSNEQYF. The CDR3 nucleotides are TGTGCCAGCAGCTCCGGATCAAACGAGCAGTACTTC. The chain uses TRBV5-6 and TRBJ2-7; no clear D. CDR3 size: 12 residues. V dropped 3 bases and J dropped 5 bases, with 9 bases sitting between them. Germline V lookup: CDR1 SGHDT, CDR2 YYEEEE.

This chain links TRBV28 with TRBJ2-7, with TRBD2 matching over 8 bases. The trim removed 5 bases at V and 3 bases at J, leaving 6 bases unmatched. CDR1 is MDHEN, CDR2 SYDVKM, per germline. CDR3 length equals 14 residues. The CDR3 protein is CASSRAGTSYEQYF. As DNA, the CDR3 is TGTGCCAGCAGTCGCGCCGGGACTAGCTACGAGCAGTACTTC. The variable domain in full, with the rest retrieved from reference TRBV28 and TRBJ2-7, is DVKVTQSSRYLVKRTGEKVFLECVQDMDHENMFWYRQDPGLGLRLIYFSYDVKMKEKGDIPEGYSVSREKKERFSLILESASTNQTSMYLCASSRAGTSYEQYFGPGTRLTVT.

This clone was observed once. This chain joins TRBV6-1 and TRBJ1-1; D remains ambiguous. The CDR3 consists of 12 residues. V gave up 5 bases and J gave up 4 bases, with 8 bases separating them. CDR1 is MNHNS and CDR2 is SASEGT in the germline V gene. As DNA, the CDR3 is TGTGCCAGCAGTCTTTTGGGCACTGAAGCTTTCTTT. Amino acids: CASSLLGTEAFF.

The CDR3 nucleotides are TGCGCCAGCAGCCTACACGGGACCGGGGAGCTGTTTTTT. Translating it yields CASSLHGTGELFF. The chain uses TRBV4-1 and TRBJ2-2, with D unresolved. In germline, CDR1 is MGHRA, CDR2 YSYEKL. Trimming cost V 4 bases and J 5 bases, with 8 bases left between them. The CDR3 consists of 13 residues.

V usage is TRBV28 and J usage is TRBJ2-7; no clear D gene. The CDR3 has 12 amino acids. V gave up 6 bases and J gave up 3 bases, with 9 bases separating them. Germline loops: CDR1 MDHEN, CDR2 SYDVKM. CDR3 residues: CASSSSYYEQYF. In DNA, the CDR3 is TGTGCCAGCAGCTCCTCATACTACGAGCAGTACTTC.